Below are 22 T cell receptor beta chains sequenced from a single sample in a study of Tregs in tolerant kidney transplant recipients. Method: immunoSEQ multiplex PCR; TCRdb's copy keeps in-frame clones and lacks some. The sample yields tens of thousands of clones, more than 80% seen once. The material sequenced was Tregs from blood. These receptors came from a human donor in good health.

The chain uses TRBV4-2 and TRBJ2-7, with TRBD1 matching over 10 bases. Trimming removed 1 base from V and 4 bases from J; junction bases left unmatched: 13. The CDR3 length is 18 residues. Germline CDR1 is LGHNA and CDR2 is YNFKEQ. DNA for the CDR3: TGTGCCAGCAGCCAAGGGGGAGGGACAGGGGATATATTTTACGAGCAGTACTTC. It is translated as CASSQGGGTGDIFYEQYF.

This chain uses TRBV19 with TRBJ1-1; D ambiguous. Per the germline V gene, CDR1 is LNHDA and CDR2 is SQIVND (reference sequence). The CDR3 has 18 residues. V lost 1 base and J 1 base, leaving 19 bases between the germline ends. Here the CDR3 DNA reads TGTGCCAGTAGTATAGGGCGGCAGCTTCTAGTGTCGAACACTGAAGCTTTCTTT. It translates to CASSIGRQLLVSNTEAFF.

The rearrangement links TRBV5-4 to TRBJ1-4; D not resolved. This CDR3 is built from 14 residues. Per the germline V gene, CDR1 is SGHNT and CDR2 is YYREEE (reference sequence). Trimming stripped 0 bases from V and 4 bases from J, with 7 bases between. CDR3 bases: TGTGCCAGCAGCTTGGGACTGAGTAATGAAAAACTGTTTTTT. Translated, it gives CASSLGLSNEKLFF.

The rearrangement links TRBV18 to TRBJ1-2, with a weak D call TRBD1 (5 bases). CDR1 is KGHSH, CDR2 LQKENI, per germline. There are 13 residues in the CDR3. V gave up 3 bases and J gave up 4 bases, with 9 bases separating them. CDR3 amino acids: CASSPTGGYGYTF. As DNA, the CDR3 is TGTGCCAGCTCACCCACCGGGGGCTATGGCTACACCTTC.

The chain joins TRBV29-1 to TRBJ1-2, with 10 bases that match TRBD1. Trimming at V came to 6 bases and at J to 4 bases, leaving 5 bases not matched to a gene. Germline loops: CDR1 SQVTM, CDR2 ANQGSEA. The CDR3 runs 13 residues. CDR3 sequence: CSVRDRGGYGYTF. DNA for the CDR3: TGCAGCGTACGGGACAGGGGAGGCTATGGCTACACCTTC.

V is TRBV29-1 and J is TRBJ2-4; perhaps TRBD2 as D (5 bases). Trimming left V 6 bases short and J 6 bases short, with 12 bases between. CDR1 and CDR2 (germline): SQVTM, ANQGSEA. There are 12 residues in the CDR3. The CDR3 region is CSVREAGNIQYF. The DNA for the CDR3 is TGCAGCGTGAGAGAGGCGGGAAACATTCAGTACTTC.

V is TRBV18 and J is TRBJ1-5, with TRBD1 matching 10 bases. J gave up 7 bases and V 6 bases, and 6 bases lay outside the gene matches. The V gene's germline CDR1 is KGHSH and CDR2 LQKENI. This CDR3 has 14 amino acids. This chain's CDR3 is CASSYGQGGQPQHF. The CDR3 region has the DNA TGTGCCAGCTCCTATGGACAGGGGGGCCAGCCCCAGCATTTT.

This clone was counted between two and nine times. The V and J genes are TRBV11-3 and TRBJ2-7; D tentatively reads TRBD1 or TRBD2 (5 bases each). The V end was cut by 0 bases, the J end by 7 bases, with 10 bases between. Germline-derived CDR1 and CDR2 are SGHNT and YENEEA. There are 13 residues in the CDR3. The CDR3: CASSLDGEGEQYF. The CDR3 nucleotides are TGTGCCAGCAGCTTAGACGGAGAGGGGGAGCAGTACTTC.

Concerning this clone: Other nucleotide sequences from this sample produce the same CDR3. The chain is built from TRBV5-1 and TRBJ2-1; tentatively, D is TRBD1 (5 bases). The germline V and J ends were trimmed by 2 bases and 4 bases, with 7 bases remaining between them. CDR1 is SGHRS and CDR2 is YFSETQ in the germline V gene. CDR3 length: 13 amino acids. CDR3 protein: CASSLTGYNEQFF. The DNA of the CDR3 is TGCGCCAGCAGCTTAACAGGTTACAATGAGCAGTTCTTC.

The CDR3 nucleotides read TGTGCCAGCTCACCAACGGGCCCCCGCTACAATGAGCAGTTCTTC. Residues: CASSPTGPRYNEQFF. The chain recombines TRBV18 with TRBJ2-1, with D unresolved. Trimming cost V 2 bases and J 3 bases, with 11 bases left between them. Germline loops: CDR1 KGHSH, CDR2 LQKENI. The CDR3 sequence is 15 residues long.

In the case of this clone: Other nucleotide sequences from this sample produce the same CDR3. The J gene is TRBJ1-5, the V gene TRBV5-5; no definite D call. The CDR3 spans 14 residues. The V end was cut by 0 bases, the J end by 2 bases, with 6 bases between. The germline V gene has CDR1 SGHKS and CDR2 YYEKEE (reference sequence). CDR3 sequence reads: CASSLVGGNQPQHF. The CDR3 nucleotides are TGTGCCAGCAGCTTGGTAGGTGGCAATCAGCCCCAGCATTTT.

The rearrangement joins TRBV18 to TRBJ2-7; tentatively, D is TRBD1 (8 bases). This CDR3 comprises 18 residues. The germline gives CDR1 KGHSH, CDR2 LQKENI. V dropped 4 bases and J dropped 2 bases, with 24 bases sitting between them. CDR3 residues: CASSQGRAGGGSPYEQYF. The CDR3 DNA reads TGTGCCAGCTCACAGGGGCGGGCAGGGGGCGGGAGCCCCTACGAGCAGTACTTC.

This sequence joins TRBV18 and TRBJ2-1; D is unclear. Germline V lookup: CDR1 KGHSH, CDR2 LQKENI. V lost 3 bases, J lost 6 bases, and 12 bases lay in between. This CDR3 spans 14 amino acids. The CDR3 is CASSPIDKVNEQFF. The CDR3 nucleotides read TGTGCCAGCTCACCTATCGACAAGGTCAATGAGCAGTTCTTC. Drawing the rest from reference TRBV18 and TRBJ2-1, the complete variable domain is NAGVMQNPRHLVRRRGQEARLRCSPMKGHSHVYWYRQLPEEGLKFMVYLQKENIIDESGMPKERFSAEFPKEGPSILRIQQVVRGDSAAYFCASSPIDKVNEQFFGPGTRLTVL.

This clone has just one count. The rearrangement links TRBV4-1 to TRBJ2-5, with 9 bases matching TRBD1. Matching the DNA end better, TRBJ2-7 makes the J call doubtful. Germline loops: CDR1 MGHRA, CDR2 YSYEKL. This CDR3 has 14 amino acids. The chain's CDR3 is CASSVRDRAYEQYF. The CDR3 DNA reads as TGCGCCAGCAGCGTCCGGGACAGGGCCTACGAGCAGTACTTC.

CDR3 nucleotides: TGTGCCACCAGCAGAGAGGGCCGCGGCCGAAACACCATATATTTT. This translates into CATSREGRGRNTIYF. J is TRBJ1-3 and V is TRBV15; no firm D call. CDR3 size: 15 residues. V was clipped by 0 bases and J by 5 bases, with 11 bases between them. Germline loops: CDR1 LNHNV, CDR2 YYDKDF (reference sequence).

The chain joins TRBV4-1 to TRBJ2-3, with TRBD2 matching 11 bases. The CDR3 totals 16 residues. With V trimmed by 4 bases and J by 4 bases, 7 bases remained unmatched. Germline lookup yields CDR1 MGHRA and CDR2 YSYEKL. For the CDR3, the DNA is TGCGCCAGCAGCCTCGCTACTAGCGGGGGTCCAGATACGCAGTATTTT. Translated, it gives CASSLATSGGPDTQYF.

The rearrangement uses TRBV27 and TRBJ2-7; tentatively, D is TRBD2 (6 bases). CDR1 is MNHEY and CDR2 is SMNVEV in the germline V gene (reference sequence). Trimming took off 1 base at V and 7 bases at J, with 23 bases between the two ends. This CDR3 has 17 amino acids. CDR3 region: CASSLFGGRGRVLEQYF. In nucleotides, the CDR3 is TGTGCCAGCAGTTTATTCGGCGGGCGGGGCAGGGTCTTGGAGCAGTACTTC.

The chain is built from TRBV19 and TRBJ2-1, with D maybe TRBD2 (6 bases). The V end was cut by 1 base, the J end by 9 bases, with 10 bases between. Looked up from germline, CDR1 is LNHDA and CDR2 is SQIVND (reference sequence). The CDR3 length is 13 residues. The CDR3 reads CASSIGRASEQFF. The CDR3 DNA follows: TGTGCCAGTAGTATAGGGAGGGCCAGTGAGCAGTTCTTC.

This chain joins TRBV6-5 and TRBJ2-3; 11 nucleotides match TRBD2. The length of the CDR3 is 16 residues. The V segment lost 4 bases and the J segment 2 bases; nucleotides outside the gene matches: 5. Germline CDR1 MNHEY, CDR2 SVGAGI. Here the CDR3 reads CASSSWTSGYTDTQYF. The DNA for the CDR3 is TGTGCCAGCAGTTCGTGGACTAGCGGGTACACAGATACGCAGTATTTT.

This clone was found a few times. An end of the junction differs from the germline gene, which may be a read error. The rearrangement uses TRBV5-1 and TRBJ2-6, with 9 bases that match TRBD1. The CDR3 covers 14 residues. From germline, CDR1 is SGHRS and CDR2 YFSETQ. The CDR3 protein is CASSLAGQGMETLF. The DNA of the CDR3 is TGCGCCAGCAGCTTGGCGGGACAGGGAATGGAGACCCTCTTC.

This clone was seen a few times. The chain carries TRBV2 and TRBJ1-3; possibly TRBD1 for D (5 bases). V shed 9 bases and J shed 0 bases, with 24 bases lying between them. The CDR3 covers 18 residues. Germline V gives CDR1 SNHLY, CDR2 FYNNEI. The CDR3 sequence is CASEFLRDGTSSGNTIYF. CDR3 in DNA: TGTGCCAGTGAGTTCCTAAGGGACGGAACGAGCTCTGGAAACACCATATATTTT.

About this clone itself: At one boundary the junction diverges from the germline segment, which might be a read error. The CDR3 is CSVRRGHF. In DNA, the CDR3 is TGCAGCGTTCGAAGGGGGCACTTC. The rearrangement joins TRBV29-1 to TRBJ2-5, with 7 bases identical to TRBD1. There are 8 residues in the CDR3. The germline V gene encodes CDR1 SQVTM and CDR2 ANQGSEA. The full variable domain, its missing parts supplied by reference TRBV29-1 and TRBJ2-5, is SAVISQKPSRDICQRGTSLTIQCQVDSQVTMMFWYRQQPGQSLTLIATANQGSEATYESGFVIDKFPISRPNLTFSTLTVSNMSPEDSSIYLCSVRRGHFGPGTRLLVL.